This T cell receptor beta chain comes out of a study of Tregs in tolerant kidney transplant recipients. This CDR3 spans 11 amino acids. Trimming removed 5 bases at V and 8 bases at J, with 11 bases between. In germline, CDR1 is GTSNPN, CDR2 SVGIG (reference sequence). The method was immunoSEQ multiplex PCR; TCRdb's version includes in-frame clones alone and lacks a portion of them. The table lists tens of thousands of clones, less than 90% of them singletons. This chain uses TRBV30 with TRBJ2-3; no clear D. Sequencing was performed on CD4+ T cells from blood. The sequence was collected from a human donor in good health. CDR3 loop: CAWGVVLTQYF. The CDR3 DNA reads TGTGCCTGGGGAGTGGTTCTTACGCAGTATTTT.